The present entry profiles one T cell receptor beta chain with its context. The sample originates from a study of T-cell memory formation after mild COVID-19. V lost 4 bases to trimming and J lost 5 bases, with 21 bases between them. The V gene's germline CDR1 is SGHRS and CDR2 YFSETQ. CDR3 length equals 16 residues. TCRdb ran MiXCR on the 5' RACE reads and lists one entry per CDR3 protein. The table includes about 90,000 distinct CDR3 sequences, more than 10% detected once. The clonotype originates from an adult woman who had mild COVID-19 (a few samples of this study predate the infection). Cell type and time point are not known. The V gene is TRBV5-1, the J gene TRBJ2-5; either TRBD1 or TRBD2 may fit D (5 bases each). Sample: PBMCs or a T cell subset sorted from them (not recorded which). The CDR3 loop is CASSRDDIFGDETQYF. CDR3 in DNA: TGCGCCAGCAGCAGGGACGACATTTTCGGCGATGAGACCCAGTACTTC.